The next 27 T cell receptor beta chains were all read from a single sample in a study of beta chain bispecific antibodies for T cell cancers. General study results and limits: Most targeted TRBV signal came from the leukemia cell line cells, not normal T cells. After anti-TRBV12 rather than anti-CD19 exposure, TRBV12-3 made up 98.9% less of total TRBV signal.

Using its own MiXCR run on the 5' RACE reads, TCRdb lists one record per CDR3 protein. Counted here are about 20,000 distinct CDR3 sequences, approximately 2% occurring once; the ten biggest clones make up 5.2%. Which antigens these TCRs recognize remains unknown. Either OKT3 anti-CD3 antibody or CD3/CD28 beads expanded T cells from blood mononuclear cells over roughly 3 days. This material consisted of healthy donor T cells cultured with leukemia cells, taken from a culture containing a bispecific antibody targeting TCR Vbeta12. All receptors derive from a human donor in good health. Some clones in this sample may be carry-over from other donors' samples.

Ten or more counts support this clonotype. The J gene is TRBJ1-4, the V gene TRBV27; the D gene is possibly TRBD1 (6 bases). Trimming removed 1 base from V and 5 bases from J, with 14 bases in between. Looked up from germline, CDR1 is MNHEY and CDR2 is SMNVEV (reference sequence). The CDR3 length is 16 residues. The CDR3 nucleotides read TGTGCCAGCAGTTTATTGACAGGACAAATGAATGAAAAACTGTTTTTT. Translating it yields CASSLLTGQMNEKLFF. Combining the CDR3 with reference TRBV27 and TRBJ1-4 gives the whole variable domain EAQVTQNPRYLITVTGKKLTVTCSQNMNHEYMSWYRQDPGLGLRQIYYSMNVEVTDKGDVPEGYKVSRKEKRNFPLILESPSPNQTSLYFCASSLLTGQMNEKLFFGSGTQLSVL.

In its sample, this clonotype was seen many times. The V call is TRBV10-3, the J call TRBJ1-1; TRBD1 agrees at 7 bases. The germline V gene has CDR1 ENHRY and CDR2 SYGVKD. With 4 bases clipped from V and 3 bases from J, the junction kept 11 bases outside the gene matches. The CDR3 contains 16 residues. The CDR3 loop is CAISAGGGTEDTEAFF. The DNA of the CDR3 is TGTGCCATCAGTGCGGGAGGGGGCACAGAGGACACTGAAGCTTTCTTT.

Within the sample, this clonotype is medium-sized (0.01 to 0.1%). The chain employs TRBV7-3 and TRBJ1-4; 7 nucleotides align to TRBD1. The CDR3 has 13 amino acids. Germline values: CDR1 SGHTA, CDR2 FQGTGA. Unmatched junction bases numbered 1, after V lost 2 bases and J lost 7 bases. The DNA for the CDR3 is TGTGCCAGCAGCTTATCAGGGGGTGAAAAACTGTTTTTT. Amino acid sequence: CASSLSGGEKLFF.

This clonotype was seen ten or more times. The genes are TRBV7-3 and TRBJ2-1; D call uncertain. Germline loops: CDR1 SGHTA, CDR2 FQGTGA. This CDR3 region has 13 residues. Trimming pared 5 bases from V and 7 bases from J, leaving 12 bases between. The CDR3 sequence is CASSRVLGNEQFF. In DNA, the CDR3 is TGTGCCAGCAGCCGGGTTTTGGGGAATGAGCAGTTCTTC. The full variable domain, rest sourced from reference TRBV7-3 and TRBJ2-1, is GAGVSQTPSNKVTEKGKYVELRCDPISGHTALYWYRQSLGQGPEFLIYFQGTGAADDSGLPNDRFFAVRPEGSVSTLKIQRTERGDSAVYLCASSRVLGNEQFFGPGTRLTVL.

This clonotype was detected many times. The chain employs TRBV20-1 and TRBJ2-5; D is uncertain. Germline V gene sequence: CDR1 DFQATT, CDR2 SNEGSKA (reference sequence). Trimming removed 2 bases from V and 2 bases from J, with 6 bases in between. This CDR3 spans 12 amino acids. The CDR3 reads CSARSEQETQYF. The CDR3 DNA follows: TGCAGTGCTAGATCCGAACAAGAGACCCAGTACTTC.

The genes are TRBV30 and TRBJ1-1; D unresolved. The CDR3 totals 15 residues. CDR1 is GTSNPN and CDR2 is SVGIG in the germline V gene (reference sequence). V was cut by 0 bases and J by 4 bases, with 15 bases left in between. Here the CDR3 reads CAWSVPGGGFTEAFF. The CDR3 DNA sequence: TGTGCCTGGAGTGTACCGGGCGGAGGATTCACTGAAGCTTTCTTT.

This clonotype has a count of ten or more. The V and J genes are TRBV6-5 and TRBJ1-1; D remains unclear. V gave up 5 bases and J gave up 5 bases, with 15 bases separating them. CDR3 size: 14 residues. Germline V gene lookup returns CDR1 MNHEY and CDR2 SVGAGI. CDR3 in DNA: TGTGCCAGCAGTATGACCCAGATTGGGACTGAAGCTTTCTTT. Its protein product is CASSMTQIGTEAFF.

The sample holds many counts of this clonotype. V gene TRBV13 combines with J gene TRBJ2-7; 12 bases align to TRBD1. The V segment lost 4 bases and the J segment 9 bases; nucleotides outside the gene matches: 10. Germline loops: CDR1 PRHDT, CDR2 FYEKMQ (reference sequence). This CDR3 region has 15 residues. Here the CDR3 reads CASSSKPGQGAVQYF. In nucleotides, the CDR3 is TGTGCCAGCAGCTCAAAACCGGGACAGGGGGCGGTGCAGTACTTC.

This clonotype was detected many times. J is TRBJ1-6 and V is TRBV6-5; D is ambiguous. Germline assignment: CDR1 MNHEY and CDR2 SVGAGI. This CDR3 has 18 amino acids. V dropped 0 bases and J dropped 0 bases, with 12 bases sitting between them. In DNA, the CDR3 is TGTGCCAGCAGTTACTCTTCCGACCGCGACTCCTATAATTCACCCCTCCACTTT. This codes for CASSYSSDRDSYNSPLHF.

The table lists this clonotype with many counts. V is TRBV5-1 and J is TRBJ2-2; D gene unclear. Trimming stripped 4 bases from V and 6 bases from J, with 7 bases between. The V gene's germline CDR1 is SGHRS and CDR2 YFSETQ. CDR3 length equals 12 residues. This CDR3 reads CASSREAGELFF. DNA for the CDR3: TGCGCCAGCAGCAGGGAAGCCGGGGAGCTGTTTTTT.

In its sample, this clonotype was seen many times. V gene TRBV28 combines with J gene TRBJ2-3; 7 nucleotides agree with TRBD1. There are 12 residues in the CDR3. V lost 6 bases, J lost 6 bases, and 3 bases stayed unmatched. Germline assignment: CDR1 MDHEN and CDR2 SYDVKM. This CDR3 reads CASREQGDTQYF. Written as DNA, the CDR3 is TGTGCCAGCAGGGAACAGGGGGATACGCAGTATTTT.

This clonotype is medium-sized within its sample. V and J are TRBV27 and TRBJ2-1; weak D call: TRBD1 (7 bases). V lost 8 bases and J lost 4, with 24 bases in between. CDR1 and CDR2 from the germline V gene are MNHEY and SMNVEV (reference sequence). The CDR3 is made up of 17 amino acids. This CDR3 reads CASFSAGTGDVYNEQFF. CDR3 coding DNA: TGTGCCAGCTTTTCAGCGGGTACAGGGGACGTTTACAATGAGCAGTTCTTC.

The chain is built from TRBV15 and TRBJ2-1, with D perhaps TRBD1 or TRBD2 (5 bases each). CDR1 LNHNV and CDR2 YYDKDF come from the germline V gene (reference sequence). This CDR3 has 14 residues. The V gene lost 0 bases and the J gene lost 9 bases, with 12 bases spanning the gap. In DNA form, the CDR3 reads TGTGCCACCAGCAGAGATATACCGGGGACTGAGCAGTTCTTC. This gives the protein CATSRDIPGTEQFF.

The sample holds many counts of this clonotype. This chain joins TRBV18 and TRBJ2-7; TRBD1 is a possible D gene (5 bases). Germline V gene data show CDR1 as KGHSH and CDR2 as LQKENI. Trimming shortened V by 3 bases and J by 10 bases, and 16 bases separated the two germline ends. This CDR3 is built from 13 residues. The CDR3 nucleotides read TGTGCCAGCTCACCGGGGCTAGAAGAGCACCAGTACTTC. Residues: CASSPGLEEHQYF.

This clonotype was counted many times. This rearrangement joins TRBV20-1 to TRBJ2-7, with D hard to call. V lost 3 bases, J lost 5 bases, and 14 bases lay in between. Germline CDR1 and CDR2: DFQATT and SNEGSKA (reference sequence). This CDR3 is built from 13 residues. In DNA form, the CDR3 reads TGCAGTGCTAGTAACGAAGGGCCCAACGAGCAGTACTTC. Translating gives CSASNEGPNEQYF.

This clonotype was recorded at least ten times. V and J are TRBV13 and TRBJ2-7; D is perhaps TRBD1 (6 bases). The V and J ends lost 5 bases and 7 bases respectively, with 12 bases between them. The CDR3 length is 12 residues. In germline, CDR1 is PRHDT, CDR2 FYEKMQ (reference sequence). CDR3 nucleotides: TGTGCCAGCAGCCCACAGGGAGAGGAGCAGTACTTC. It codes for CASSPQGEEQYF.

This clonotype was counted at least ten times. This chain joins TRBV27 and TRBJ2-7; the D call may be TRBD1 or TRBD2 (5 bases each). CDR3 length: 12 residues. The germline V and J ends were trimmed by 5 bases and 1 base, with 6 bases remaining between them. In germline, CDR1 is MNHEY, CDR2 SMNVEV (reference sequence). CDR3: CASSEGSYEQYF. In DNA form, the CDR3 reads TGTGCCAGCAGTGAGGGGTCCTACGAGCAGTACTTC.

This clonotype occurred many times. The rearrangement links TRBV27 to TRBJ1-1, with a weak D call TRBD1 (5 bases). V lost 2 bases and J 5 bases, leaving 15 bases between the germline ends. The CDR3 length is 15 residues. The germline V gene encodes CDR1 MNHEY and CDR2 SMNVEV (reference sequence). The CDR3 DNA reads TGTGCCAGCAGTTTAGCGGGCTGGGGGAATACTGAAGCTTTCTTT. This codes for CASSLAGWGNTEAFF.

This clonotype was found many times. The chain joins TRBV6-5 to TRBJ2-5, with unresolved D. CDR1 is MNHEY and CDR2 is SVGAGI in the germline V gene. This CDR3 comprises 13 residues. The V end lost 6 bases, the J end lost 5 bases, and 13 bases lay between the germline ends. In DNA form, the CDR3 reads TGTGCCAGCAGGGACGAAGGGTTGGAGACCCAGTACTTC. This translates into CASRDEGLETQYF.

This clonotype occurred many times. The chain is built from TRBV6-1 and TRBJ2-1; 8 bases match TRBD1. V trimming: 7 bases; J trimming: 6 bases; junction bases outside the gene matches: 11. The CDR3 contains 15 residues. CDR1 and CDR2 (germline): MNHNS, SASEGT. CDR3 region: CASMIHGTGVNEQFF. CDR3 nucleotides: TGTGCCAGCATGATTCACGGGACAGGTGTCAATGAGCAGTTCTTC.

This clonotype was seen ten or more times. The rearrangement uses TRBV5-6 and TRBJ1-1; D call uncertain. The CDR3 covers 13 residues. Trimming took off 4 bases at V and 5 bases at J, with 12 bases between the two ends. Germline-derived CDR1 and CDR2 are SGHDT and YYEEEE. DNA of the CDR3: TGTGCCAGCAGCCATGGAGGGAGGACTGAAGCTTTCTTT. It encodes CASSHGGRTEAFF.

The table lists this clonotype with many counts. This chain connects TRBV7-2 to TRBJ1-5; TRBD1 matches 7 bases. CDR3 length: 17 amino acids. Germline CDR1 SGHTA, CDR2 FQGNSA. Trimming removed 2 bases from V and 2 bases from J; junction bases left unmatched: 9. This chain's CDR3 is CASSLPTGAGGNQPQHF. The CDR3 nucleotides are TGTGCCAGCAGCTTACCAACAGGGGCCGGGGGCAATCAGCCCCAGCATTTT.

This clonotype was seen repeatedly, ten times or more. The chain carries TRBV29-1 and TRBJ1-1, with D perhaps matching TRBD1 (5 bases). The ends were cut back, 4 bases at V and 7 bases at J, with 16 bases in the middle. Germline V lookup: CDR1 SQVTM, CDR2 ANQGSEA. The CDR3 length is 13 residues. CDR3: CSVGGVGQVEAFF. The CDR3 nucleotides read TGCAGCGTTGGGGGGGTGGGGCAGGTTGAAGCTTTCTTT.

This clonotype was recorded many times. This chain joins TRBV20-1 and TRBJ2-6; D gene ambiguous. Trimming left V 6 bases short and J 2 bases short, with 11 bases between. The germline CDR1 and CDR2 sequences are DFQATT and SNEGSKA (reference sequence). This CDR3 is 14 amino acids long. In DNA form, the CDR3 reads TGCAGTGCGCCGGACGGTACTGGGGCCAACGTCCTGACTTTC. Protein product: CSAPDGTGANVLTF.

In its sample, this clonotype ranks as medium-sized. This chain links TRBV4-1 with TRBJ2-2; 8 bases fit TRBD1. The CDR3 sequence is 15 residues long. V trimming: 4 bases; J trimming: 7 bases; junction bases outside the gene matches: 8. Germline loops: CDR1 MGHRA, CDR2 YSYEKL. The chain's CDR3 is CASSLDRDRYGELFF. In DNA, the CDR3 is TGCGCCAGCAGCCTAGACCGGGACAGGTACGGGGAGCTGTTTTTT.

This clonotype was counted ten times or more. The chain uses TRBV13 and TRBJ2-1; 14 positions match TRBD2. V lost 4 bases and J lost 10; bases outside the gene matches: 6. This CDR3 is 15 amino acids long. From germline, CDR1 is PRHDT and CDR2 FYEKMQ (reference sequence). CDR3 region: CASSSRLAGGPEQFF. Written as DNA, the CDR3 is TGTGCCAGCAGCTCCCGACTAGCGGGGGGGCCGGAGCAGTTCTTC.

This clonotype was seen repeatedly, ten times or more. V is TRBV27 and J is TRBJ2-1; the D gene is possibly TRBD2 (5 bases). CDR1 and CDR2 (germline): MNHEY, SMNVEV (reference sequence). CDR3 length equals 12 residues. Between the trimmed V and J ends, which lost 11 bases and 7 bases, there was a span of 15 bases. The CDR3 spells CAAGSLRNEQFF. The CDR3 region has the DNA TGTGCCGCGGGCAGCCTTCGTAATGAGCAGTTCTTC.